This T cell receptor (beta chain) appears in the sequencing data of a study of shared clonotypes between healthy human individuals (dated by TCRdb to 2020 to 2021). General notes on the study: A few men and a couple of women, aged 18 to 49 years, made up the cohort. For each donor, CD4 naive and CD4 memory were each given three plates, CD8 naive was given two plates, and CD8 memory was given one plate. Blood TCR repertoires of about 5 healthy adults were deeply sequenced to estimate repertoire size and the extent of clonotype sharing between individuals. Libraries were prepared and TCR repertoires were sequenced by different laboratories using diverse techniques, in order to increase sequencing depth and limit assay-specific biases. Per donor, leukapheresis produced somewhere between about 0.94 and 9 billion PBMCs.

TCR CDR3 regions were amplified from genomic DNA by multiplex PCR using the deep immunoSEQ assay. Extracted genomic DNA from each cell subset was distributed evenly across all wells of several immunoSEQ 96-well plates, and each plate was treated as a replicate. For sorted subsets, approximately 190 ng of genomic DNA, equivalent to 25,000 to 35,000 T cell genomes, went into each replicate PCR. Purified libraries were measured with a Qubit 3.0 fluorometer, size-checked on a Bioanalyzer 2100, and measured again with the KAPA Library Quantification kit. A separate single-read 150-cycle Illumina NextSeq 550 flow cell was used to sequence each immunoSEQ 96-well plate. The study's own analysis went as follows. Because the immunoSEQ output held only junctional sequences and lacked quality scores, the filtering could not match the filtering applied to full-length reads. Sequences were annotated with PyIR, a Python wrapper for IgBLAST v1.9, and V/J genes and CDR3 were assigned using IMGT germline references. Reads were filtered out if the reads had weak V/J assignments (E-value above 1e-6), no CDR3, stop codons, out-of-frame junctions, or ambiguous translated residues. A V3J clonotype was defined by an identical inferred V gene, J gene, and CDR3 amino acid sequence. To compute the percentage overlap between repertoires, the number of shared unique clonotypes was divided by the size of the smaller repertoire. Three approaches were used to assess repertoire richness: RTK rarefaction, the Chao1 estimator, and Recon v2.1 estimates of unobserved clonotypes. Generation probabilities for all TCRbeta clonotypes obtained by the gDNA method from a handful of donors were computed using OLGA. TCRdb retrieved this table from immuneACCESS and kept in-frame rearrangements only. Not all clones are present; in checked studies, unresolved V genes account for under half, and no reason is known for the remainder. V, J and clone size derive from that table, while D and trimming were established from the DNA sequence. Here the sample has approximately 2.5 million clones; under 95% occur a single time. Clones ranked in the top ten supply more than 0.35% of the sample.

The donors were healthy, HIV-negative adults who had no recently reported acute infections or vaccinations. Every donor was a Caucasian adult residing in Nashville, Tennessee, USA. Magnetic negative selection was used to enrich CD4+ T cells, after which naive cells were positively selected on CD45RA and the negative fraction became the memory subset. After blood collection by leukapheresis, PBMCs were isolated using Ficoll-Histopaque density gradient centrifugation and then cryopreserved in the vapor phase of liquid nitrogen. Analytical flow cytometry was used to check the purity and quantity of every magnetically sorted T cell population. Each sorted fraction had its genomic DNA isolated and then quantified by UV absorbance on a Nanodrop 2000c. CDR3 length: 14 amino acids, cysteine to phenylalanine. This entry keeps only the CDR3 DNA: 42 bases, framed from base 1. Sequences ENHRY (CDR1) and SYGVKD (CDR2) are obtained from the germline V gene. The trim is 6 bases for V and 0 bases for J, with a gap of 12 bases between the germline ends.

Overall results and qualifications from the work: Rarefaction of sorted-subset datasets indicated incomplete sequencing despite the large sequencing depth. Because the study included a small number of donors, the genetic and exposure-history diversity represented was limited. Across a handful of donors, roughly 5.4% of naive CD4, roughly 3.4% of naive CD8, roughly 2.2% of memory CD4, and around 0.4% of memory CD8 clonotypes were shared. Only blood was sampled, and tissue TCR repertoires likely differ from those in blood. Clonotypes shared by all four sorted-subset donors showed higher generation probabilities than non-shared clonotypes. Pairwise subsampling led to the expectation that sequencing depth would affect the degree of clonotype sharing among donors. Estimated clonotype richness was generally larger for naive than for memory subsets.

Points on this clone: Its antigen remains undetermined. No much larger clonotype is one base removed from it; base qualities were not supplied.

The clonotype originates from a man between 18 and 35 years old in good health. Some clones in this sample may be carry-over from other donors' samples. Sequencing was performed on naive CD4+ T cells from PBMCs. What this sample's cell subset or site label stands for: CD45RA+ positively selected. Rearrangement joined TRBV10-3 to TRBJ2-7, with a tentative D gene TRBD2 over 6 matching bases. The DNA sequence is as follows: TGTGCCATCAGGCCCCGGGAGAGCTCCTACGAGCAGTACTTC. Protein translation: CAIRPRESSYEQYF.